This entry lists 28 T cell receptor beta chains sequenced from one sample in a study of T cell responses to AZD1222 COVID-19 vaccine. Assay used: immunoSEQ multiplex PCR; TCRdb lists only in-frame clones, some missing. This table holds over 100,000 clones, approximately 89% found once. Sequencing used peripheral blood, obtained on day 0 of AZD1222 vaccination. The receptor source for this set is an adult in good health.

V and J are TRBV5-1 and TRBJ1-1; the D is unclear. The CDR3 consists of 15 residues. The ends were cut back, 0 bases at V and 0 bases at J, with 9 bases in the middle. The germline V gene has CDR1 SGHRS and CDR2 YFSETQ. CDR3 coding DNA: TGCGCCAGCAGCTTGGAGGGTATCATGAACACTGAAGCTTTCTTT. The encoded protein is CASSLEGIMNTEAFF.

The rearrangement uses TRBV6-5 and TRBJ1-1, with TRBD1 identical over 9 bases. Losses at the gene ends were 10 bases for V and 6 bases for J; bases not matched to a gene: 15. Germline CDR1 reads MNHEY; CDR2 reads SVGAGI. The CDR3 covers 15 residues. The CDR3 region is CATRDRVYGEAEAFF. CDR3 bases: TGTGCCACCCGGGACAGGGTTTATGGGGAGGCTGAAGCTTTCTTT.

The V call is TRBV11-1, the J call TRBJ2-1; TRBD2 matches 14 bases. The CDR3 runs 14 residues. CDR1 is SGHAT, CDR2 FQDESV, per germline (reference sequence). Trimming cost V 6 bases and J 10 bases; bases outside gene matches: 5. In nucleotides, the CDR3 is TGTGCCAGCAGACCGGGACTAGCGGGGGTCGAGCAGTTCTTC. As protein: CASRPGLAGVEQFF.

This sequence joins TRBV6-5 and TRBJ1-3; 9 nucleotides match TRBD1. The V and J ends lost 4 bases and 2 bases, in that order; junction bases with no gene match: 3. Germline V gives CDR1 MNHEY, CDR2 SVGAGI. This CDR3 region has 15 residues. In nucleotides, the CDR3 is TGTGCCAGCAGTTGGGGACAGGGCCCTGGAAACACCATATATTTT. It codes for CASSWGQGPGNTIYF.

This rearrangement joins TRBV5-4 to TRBJ2-7, with D hard to call. Between the trimmed V and J ends, which lost 4 bases and 5 bases, there was a span of 7 bases. Germline values: CDR1 SGHNT, CDR2 YYREEE (reference sequence). The CDR3 has 11 amino acids. In nucleotides, the CDR3 is TGTGCCAGCAGCCTCGTGGACGAGCAGTACTTC. It yields the protein CASSLVDEQYF.

This sequence joins TRBV6-2 or TRBV6-3 and TRBJ2-7; D not certain. The germline V gene has CDR1 MNHEY and CDR2 SVGEGT. V was shortened by 6 bases and J by 6 bases, with 18 bases between the two germline ends. The CDR3 is 14 amino acids. In nucleotides, the CDR3 is TGTGCCAGCAGCTGGGTCTTCAAAGGGTCCGAGCAGTACTTC. Encoded protein: CASSWVFKGSEQYF.

This rearrangement joins TRBV27 to TRBJ1-1, with TRBD1 matching 9 bases. V was clipped by 7 bases and J by 5 bases; unmatched bases: 11. CDR1 is MNHEY and CDR2 is SMNVEV in the germline V gene (reference sequence). The CDR3 runs to 15 residues. The CDR3 region has the DNA TGTGCCAGCAATACAGGGGGCTTCGCTTGGACTGAAGCTTTCTTT. It codes for CASNTGGFAWTEAFF.

The gene calls are TRBV4-1 and TRBJ2-3, with D maybe TRBD1 (5 bases). Trimming pared 0 bases from V and 2 bases from J, leaving 12 bases between. The CDR3 runs to 16 residues. The V gene's germline CDR1 is MGHRA and CDR2 YSYEKL. The CDR3 sequence is CASSQDPGSDTDTQYF. In nucleotides, the CDR3 is TGCGCCAGCAGCCAAGACCCAGGGTCGGACACAGATACGCAGTATTTT.

As DNA, the CDR3 is TGTGCCAGCAGCCCAAACCAGGACAGGGAAGCTTTCTTT. Translation gives CASSPNQDREAFF. The chain combines TRBV11-2 with TRBJ1-1; 7 positions match TRBD1. This CDR3 has 13 amino acids. Germline assignment: CDR1 SGHAT and CDR2 FQNNGV. J was trimmed by 8 bases and V by 5 bases; bases with no gene match: 8. The full variable domain, in which reference TRBV11-2 and TRBJ1-1 provide the parts outside the CDR3, is EAGVAQSPRYKIIEKRQSVAFWCNPISGHATLYWYQQILGQGPKLLIQFQNNGVVDDSQLPKDRFSAERLKGVDSTLKIQPAKLEDSAVYLCASSPNQDREAFFGQGTRLTVV.

The chain couples TRBV9 to TRBJ1-2, with 8 positions matching TRBD1. This CDR3 is built from 13 residues. V lost 5 bases and J lost 5; bases outside the gene matches: 5. Germline CDR1 SGDLS, CDR2 YYNGEE. CDR3 sequence (DNA): TGTGCCAGCAGTGGACAGGGATATTATGGCTACACCTTC. It codes for CASSGQGYYGYTF.

The chain's CDR3 is CASSRHAGRAQNEAFF. The CDR3 coding sequence is TGTGCCAGTAGTCGTCACGCGGGCAGGGCTCAGAATGAAGCTTTCTTT. The J gene is TRBJ1-1, the V gene TRBV19; D may be TRBD1 (5 bases). This CDR3 is 16 amino acids long. Germline values: CDR1 LNHDA, CDR2 SQIVND (reference sequence). V lost 5 bases to trimming and J lost 7 bases, with 23 bases between them.

The chain joins TRBV3-1 (or the pseudogene TRBV3-2) to TRBJ2-7; tentative D call: TRBD1 (5 bases). This CDR3 is built from 15 residues. From germline, CDR1 is LGHDT and CDR2 YNNKEL (reference sequence). The V gene lost 5 bases and the J gene lost 0 bases, with 14 bases spanning the gap. CDR3 loop: CASSKWAGNSYEQYF. The CDR3 coding sequence is TGTGCCAGCAGCAAATGGGCAGGGAACTCCTACGAGCAGTACTTC.

The V and J genes are TRBV14 and TRBJ1-1; D is uncertain. CDR1 and CDR2 (germline): SGHDN, FVKESK. There are 14 residues in the CDR3. The V end lost 0 bases, the J end lost 7 bases, and 12 bases lay between the germline ends. The chain's CDR3 is CASSQETNWLEAFF. In nucleotides, the CDR3 is TGTGCCAGCAGCCAAGAAACGAACTGGCTTGAAGCTTTCTTT.

V usage is TRBV9 and J usage is TRBJ2-3; 8 bases match TRBD1. The V gene's germline CDR1 is SGDLS and CDR2 YYNGEE. The CDR3 is 14 residues long. The J segment lost 1 base and the V segment lost 3 bases, leaving 1 base of the junction unmatched. The CDR3 nucleotides read TGTGCCAGCAGCGCCAGGGGGCGCACAGATACGCAGTATTTT. Translated, it gives CASSARGRTDTQYF. Variable domain in full (rest from reference TRBV9 and TRBJ2-3): DSGVTQTPKHLITATGQRVTLRCSPRSGDLSVYWYQQSLDQGLQFLIQYYNGEERAKGNILERFSAQQFPDLHSELNLSSLELGDSALYFCASSARGRTDTQYFGPGTRLTVL.

The chain combines TRBV4-3 with TRBJ1-4; D is ambiguous. The CDR3 spans 15 residues. V gave up 0 bases and J gave up 1 base, with 6 bases separating them. CDR1 and CDR2 (germline): LGHNA, YSLEER. The CDR3 DNA reads as TGCGCCAGCAGCCAAGACCTGGGAACTAATGAAAAACTGTTTTTT. Residues: CASSQDLGTNEKLFF.

V gene TRBV27 combines with J gene TRBJ2-3; 11 positions agree with TRBD2. CDR1 is MNHEY, CDR2 SMNVEV, per germline (reference sequence). The V gene end was trimmed by 4 bases and the J gene end by 3 bases; junction bases not matched to a gene: 6. This CDR3 is 16 amino acids long. The CDR3 protein is CASSSIAGGRTDTQYF. The DNA for the CDR3 is TGTGCCAGCAGTTCCATAGCGGGGGGGAGGACAGATACGCAGTATTTT.

The chain has TRBV4-2 and TRBJ1-4, with D tentatively TRBD1 (5 bases). The V and J ends lost 0 bases and 7 bases respectively, with 21 bases between them. This CDR3 spans 18 amino acids. Germline V lookup: CDR1 LGHNA, CDR2 YNFKEQ. The CDR3 is CASSQDSGSGGRSEKLFF. Here the CDR3 DNA reads TGTGCCAGCAGCCAAGATTCGGGATCTGGGGGTAGGAGTGAAAAACTGTTTTTT.

This chain joins TRBV30 and TRBJ1-2, with 7 bases that match TRBD1. Germline-derived CDR1 and CDR2 are GTSNPN and SVGIG (reference sequence). The CDR3 extends over 11 amino acids. V shed 5 bases, J shed 8 bases, and the junction held 5 bases outside the gene matches. The CDR3: CAWETGAGYTF. DNA for the CDR3: TGTGCCTGGGAAACAGGGGCCGGCTACACCTTC.

The chain joins TRBV15 to TRBJ1-2; no clear D gene. This CDR3 has 12 amino acids. CDR1 is LNHNV, CDR2 YYDKDF, per germline (reference sequence). V shed 0 bases and J shed 7 bases, with 6 bases lying between them. CDR3 bases: TGTGCCACCAGCAGAGAGGTTGGTGGCTACACCTTC. Its translation is CATSREVGGYTF.

The rearrangement joins TRBV27 to TRBJ2-7; D is unclear. The ends were cut back, 3 bases at V and 0 bases at J, with 6 bases in the middle. The CDR3 consists of 13 residues. The germline gives CDR1 MNHEY, CDR2 SMNVEV (reference sequence). The CDR3 reads CASSFGHSYEQYF. CDR3 sequence (DNA): TGTGCCAGCAGTTTTGGGCACTCCTACGAGCAGTACTTC.

Of note for this clone: Different DNA sequences within this sample yield the same CDR3. The chain is built from TRBV18 and TRBJ1-5; tentatively, D is TRBD1 (5 bases). The CDR3 spans 13 residues. Germline V gene lookup returns CDR1 KGHSH and CDR2 LQKENI. V gave up 6 bases and J gave up 2 bases, with 8 bases separating them. The CDR3 loop is CASSRGRNQPQHF. The CDR3 nucleotides read TGTGCCAGCTCTCGGGGCCGCAATCAGCCCCAGCATTTT. Filled out from reference TRBV18 and TRBJ1-5, the complete variable domain reads NAGVMQNPRHLVRRRGQEARLRCSPMKGHSHVYWYRQLPEEGLKFMVYLQKENIIDESGMPKERFSAEFPKEGPSILRIQQVVRGDSAAYFCASSRGRNQPQHFGDGTRLSIL.

This sequence joins TRBV3-1 (or the pseudogene TRBV3-2) and TRBJ1-2; TRBD1 matches at 9 bases. V lost 4 bases, J lost 3 bases, and 9 bases stayed unmatched. The CDR3 spans 16 residues. Per the germline V gene, CDR1 is LGHDT and CDR2 is YNNKEL (reference sequence). The CDR3 loop reads CASSRPGTGRYYGYTF. The CDR3 coding sequence is TGTGCCAGCAGCCGCCCAGGGACAGGGCGCTACTATGGCTACACCTTC.

CDR3: CASRLTSGGPNEQFF. In DNA form, the CDR3 reads TGCGCCAGCAGGTTGACTAGCGGGGGCCCCAATGAGCAGTTCTTC. The J gene is TRBJ2-1, the V gene TRBV5-1, with 12 bases fitting TRBD2. After removal of 5 bases from V and 6 bases from J, the junction contained 6 bases not matched to a gene. The CDR3 covers 15 residues. The germline V gene encodes CDR1 SGHRS and CDR2 YFSETQ. The whole variable domain, filled in from reference TRBV5-1 and TRBJ2-1, reads KAGVTQTPRYLIKTRGQQVTLSCSPISGHRSVSWYQQTPGQGLQFLFEYFSETQRNKGNFPGRFSGRQFSNSRSEMNVSTLELGDSALYLCASRLTSGGPNEQFFGPGTRLTVL.

V usage is TRBV6-4 and J usage is TRBJ2-7; D not certain. This CDR3 spans 13 amino acids. V lost 5 bases and J 3 bases, leaving 11 bases between the germline ends. Germline V gene data show CDR1 as MRHNA and CDR2 as SNTAGT. The CDR3 coding sequence is TGTGCCAGCAGTCCGGGCCTAGGCTACGAGCAGTACTTC. It yields the protein CASSPGLGYEQYF.

The chain uses TRBV27 and TRBJ1-3, with D uncertain. The germline V gene encodes CDR1 MNHEY and CDR2 SMNVEV (reference sequence). Trimming removed 1 base at V and 3 bases at J, with 4 bases between. The CDR3 sequence is 13 residues long. The CDR3 DNA reads TGTGCCAGCAGTTTATTGCTTGGAAACACCATATATTTT. This codes for CASSLLLGNTIYF.

The chain employs TRBV2 and TRBJ1-4; 11 bases line up with TRBD1. The CDR3 has 15 residues. Germline CDR1 reads SNHLY; CDR2 reads FYNNEI. The trim removed 5 bases at V and 7 bases at J, leaving 6 bases unmatched. CDR3 region: CASSPWTGGSEKLFF. The CDR3 nucleotides are TGTGCCAGCAGTCCCTGGACAGGGGGCAGTGAAAAACTGTTTTTT.

The chain joins TRBV6-5 to TRBJ2-7, with D hard to call. V was pared by 4 bases and J by 2 bases, with 12 bases between. CDR1 MNHEY and CDR2 SVGAGI come from the germline V gene. CDR3 length: 14 amino acids. The CDR3 DNA reads TGTGCCAGCAGTTCCGTACACCCCACCTACGAGCAGTACTTC. Its translation: CASSSVHPTYEQYF.

This rearrangement joins TRBV19 to TRBJ1-1, with D unresolved. The CDR3 spans 13 residues. CDR1 LNHDA and CDR2 SQIVND come from the germline V gene (reference sequence). Between the trimmed V and J ends, which lost 4 bases and 2 bases, there was a span of 8 bases. CDR3 nucleotide sequence: TGTGCCAGTAGTAGGACGGGCAACACTGAAGCTTTCTTT. Protein product: CASSRTGNTEAFF.